This T cell receptor beta chain originates from a study of T cells after yellow fever vaccination. Overall study context: Preparation used SMART-Seq v4 Ultra Low Input for the low-cell-number fractions.

Concerning this clonotype: What it recognizes is unknown.

Synthesis of TCR cDNA relied on 5'RACE template switching, which attached a universal primer site and UMIs. One entry per CDR3 protein results from TCRdb running MiXCR on the 5' RACE reads. The sample holds around 300,000 distinct CDR3 sequences, under 15% seen once. Between the trimmed V and J ends, which lost 1 base and 9 bases, there was a span of 10 bases. This CDR3 has 13 residues. Germline V gene sequence: CDR1 KGHSH, CDR2 LQKENI. Study conclusions and caveats: The booster saw the reappearance of most primary-vaccination clones (roughly 97% CD4, 88% CD8).

Sequencing used CD4+ T cells sorted from PBMCs, obtained 45 days after the yellow fever booster vaccination. The chain combines TRBV18 with TRBJ1-5; no clear D. This clonotype was obtained from a man younger than 40 who received the YFV17D yellow fever vaccine. The CDR3 DNA reads TGTGCCAGCTCACCACGCCGAGCCGGGCCCCAGCATTTT. Amino acids: CASSPRRAGPQHF.